These 18 T cell receptor beta chains were sequenced from one sample in a study of T cell responses to AZD1222 COVID-19 vaccine. This table comes from immunoSEQ multiplex PCR, and its TCRdb copy is limited to in-frame clones, with some not included. Counted here are over 130,000 clones, more than 75% occurring once; the ten biggest clones make up 3.1%. This specimen consisted of peripheral blood, obtained 28 days after the second AZD1222 dose. The receptors derive from an adult who received the AZD1222 COVID-19 vaccine.

V gene TRBV12-5 combines with J gene TRBJ2-3; no clear D gene. V was cut by 6 bases and J by 2 bases, with 12 bases left in between. The CDR3 is 14 residues long. The V gene's germline CDR1 is LGHNT and CDR2 FRNRAP. The CDR3 region is CASGRDLNTDTQYF. In nucleotides, the CDR3 is TGTGCTAGTGGACGCGACCTGAACACAGATACGCAGTATTTT.

The chain is built from TRBV2 and TRBJ1-6, with 7 bases fitting TRBD1. The CDR3 is 14 residues long. V lost 7 bases, J lost 7 bases, and 7 bases stayed unmatched. Germline V lookup: CDR1 SNHLY, CDR2 FYNNEI. The DNA of the CDR3 is TGTGCCAGCACCCGGGACAGTTCGAATTCACCCCTCCACTTT. Residues: CASTRDSSNSPLHF. Supplemented by reference TRBV2 and TRBJ1-6, the full variable domain reads EPEVTQTPSHQVTQMGQEVILRCVPISNHLYFYWYRQILGQKVEFLVSFYNNEISEKSEIFDDQFSVERPDGSNFTLKIRSTKLEDSAMYFCASTRDSSNSPLHFGNGTRLTVT.

This chain connects TRBV7-3 to TRBJ1-5; a possible D gene is TRBD1 (6 bases). Deletions cut 5 bases from V and 4 bases from J, with 9 bases between. The germline gives CDR1 SGHTA, CDR2 FQGTGA. This CDR3 is 13 amino acids long. CDR3 coding DNA: TGTGCCAGCAGCCTCACAGGGAATCAGCCCCAGCATTTT. Encoded protein: CASSLTGNQPQHF.

This clone was found once. The J gene is TRBJ1-6, the V gene TRBV18; possibly TRBD1 for D (6 bases). V lost 4 bases and J 9 bases, leaving 16 bases between the germline ends. CDR3 length: 15 residues. Germline V CDR1 and CDR2: KGHSH, LQKENI. The CDR3 region is CASSRGHRDGSPLHF. The CDR3 bases are TGTGCCAGCTCACGAGGGCACAGGGATGGTTCACCCCTCCACTTT.

The genes are TRBV11-2 and TRBJ2-1; 7 nucleotides align to TRBD2. V was pared by 6 bases and J by 10 bases, with 15 bases of the junction left unmatched. The CDR3 runs to 15 residues. The germline CDR1 and CDR2 sequences are SGHAT and FQNNGV. The CDR3 is CASRTTGVGGEEQFF. DNA of the CDR3: TGTGCCAGCAGGACGACTGGGGTGGGAGGGGAGGAGCAGTTCTTC. Combining the CDR3 with reference TRBV11-2 and TRBJ2-1 gives the whole variable domain EAGVAQSPRYKIIEKRQSVAFWCNPISGHATLYWYQQILGQGPKLLIQFQNNGVVDDSQLPKDRFSAERLKGVDSTLKIQPAKLEDSAVYLCASRTTGVGGEEQFFGPGTRLTVL.

The chain employs TRBV11-3 and TRBJ2-1; 8 bases are shared with TRBD1. V dropped 6 bases and J dropped 6; count of bases not matched to a gene: 7. In germline, CDR1 is SGHNT, CDR2 YENEEA. The CDR3 spans 14 residues. The CDR3 loop is CASSWTGTSNEQFF. The CDR3 nucleotides read TGTGCCAGCAGTTGGACAGGGACGAGCAATGAGCAGTTCTTC.

The rearrangement joins TRBV16 to TRBJ1-5; D is unclear. Germline CDR1 KGHSY, CDR2 FQNENV. CDR3 length: 16 amino acids. V gave up 0 bases and J gave up 1 base, with 10 bases separating them. CDR3 sequence: CASSQSGSGSNQPQHF. The CDR3 DNA follows: TGTGCCAGCAGCCAATCGGGCAGTGGAAGCAATCAGCCCCAGCATTTT.

This clone was counted once. The CDR3 loop reads CASTPSPASYEQYF. The CDR3 DNA reads TGTGCCAGCACCCCCTCTCCCGCCTCCTACGAGCAGTACTTC. This chain connects TRBV28 to TRBJ2-7; D is undetermined. The V end lost 7 bases, the J end lost 0 bases, and 13 bases lay between the germline ends. The CDR3 consists of 14 residues. Germline loops: CDR1 MDHEN, CDR2 SYDVKM. Based on the CDR3 plus reference TRBV28 and TRBJ2-7, the full variable domain is DVKVTQSSRYLVKRTGEKVFLECVQDMDHENMFWYRQDPGLGLRLIYFSYDVKMKEKGDIPEGYSVSREKKERFSLILESASTNQTSMYLCASTPSPASYEQYFGPGTRLTVT.

The V and J genes are TRBV6-6 and TRBJ2-1, with D perhaps TRBD2 (5 bases). CDR1 is MNHNY, CDR2 SVGAGI, per germline (reference sequence). Trimming pared 1 base from V and 7 bases from J, leaving 8 bases between. The CDR3 consists of 13 residues. CDR3 amino acids: CASSYWGANEQFF. The DNA for the CDR3 is TGTGCCAGCAGTTACTGGGGAGCTAATGAGCAGTTCTTC.

The J gene is TRBJ2-1, the V gene TRBV3-1 (or the pseudogene TRBV3-2); D possibly corresponds to TRBD2 (5 bases). The germline V gene encodes CDR1 LGHDT and CDR2 YNNKEL (reference sequence). The CDR3 sequence is 15 residues long. V was shortened by 4 bases and J by 0 bases, with 10 bases between the two germline ends. Here the CDR3 DNA reads TGTGCCAGCAGCCGCTTAGGGAGCTCCTACAATGAGCAGTTCTTC. Protein product: CASSRLGSSYNEQFF.

The rearrangement links TRBV28 to TRBJ1-5; possibly TRBD1 for D (5 bases). CDR3 length equals 16 residues. Germline CDR1 and CDR2: MDHEN and SYDVKM. V dropped 1 base and J dropped 3 bases, with 13 bases sitting between them. The CDR3 region has the DNA TGTGCCAGCAGTTTATCGGGGGGTCCCCTCAATCAGCCCCAGCATTTT. Encoded protein: CASSLSGGPLNQPQHF.

The chain joins TRBV18 to TRBJ2-3; D gene unclear. Per the germline V gene, CDR1 is KGHSH and CDR2 is LQKENI. V lost 6 bases and J lost 5, with 12 bases in between. The CDR3 consists of 13 residues. The CDR3 bases are TGTGCCAGCTCGAACGGAGTGGAAGATACGCAGTATTTT. Its translation is CASSNGVEDTQYF.

The DNA for the CDR3 is TGTGCCAGTAGTATATCGGCTACGAGGGGTGAAAAACTGTTTTTT. It translates to CASSISATRGEKLFF. V is TRBV19 and J is TRBJ1-4; the D gene is possibly TRBD1 (5 bases). CDR3 size: 15 residues. V lost 2 bases and J lost 7, with 14 bases in between. Germline CDR1 LNHDA, CDR2 SQIVND (reference sequence).

The CDR3 sequence: CASSLETGGTFF. The CDR3 coding sequence is TGTGCCAGCAGCTTAGAAACAGGGGGAACTTTCTTT. V gene TRBV7-9 combines with J gene TRBJ1-1, with TRBD1 matching over 8 bases. The CDR3 loop spans 12 amino acids. Germline values: CDR1 SEHNR, CDR2 FQNEAQ (reference sequence). Trimming removed 1 base from V and 12 bases from J; junction bases left unmatched: 4.

The V gene is TRBV5-1, the J gene TRBJ2-1; 7 bases match TRBD1. CDR1 and CDR2 from the germline V gene are SGHRS and YFSETQ. The V and J ends lost 0 bases and 6 bases, in that order; junction bases with no gene match: 9. The CDR3 is 16 amino acids. DNA of the CDR3: TGCGCCAGCAGCTTGGAGGGGCCGGGACAGTCCAATGAGCAGTTCTTC. Protein: CASSLEGPGQSNEQFF.

The chain couples TRBV2 to TRBJ1-1, with 8 bases matching TRBD1. Trimming removed 7 bases from V and 0 bases from J; junction bases left unmatched: 4. Germline V gives CDR1 SNHLY, CDR2 FYNNEI. The CDR3 consists of 14 residues. The chain's CDR3 is CASTGQGLNTEAFF. The CDR3 DNA is TGTGCCAGCACCGGACAGGGATTGAACACTGAAGCTTTCTTT.

Here the CDR3 reads CASSPGTSGRSEQFF. CDR3 bases: TGTGCCAGCAGCCCCGGGACTAGCGGGAGAAGTGAGCAGTTCTTC. V usage is TRBV9 and J usage is TRBJ2-1; 14 bases agree with TRBD2. J lost 9 bases, V lost 4 bases, and 6 bases had no gene match. Germline V gives CDR1 SGDLS, CDR2 YYNGEE. The CDR3 is made up of 15 amino acids. The variable domain in full, completed from reference TRBV9 and TRBJ2-1, reads DSGVTQTPKHLITATGQRVTLRCSPRSGDLSVYWYQQSLDQGLQFLIQYYNGEERAKGNILERFSAQQFPDLHSELNLSSLELGDSALYFCASSPGTSGRSEQFFGPGTRLTVL.

The rearrangement joins TRBV10-2 to TRBJ2-3; tentatively, D is TRBD1 (6 bases). Germline CDR1 WSHSY, CDR2 SAAADI. This CDR3 is 13 amino acids long. Trimming removed 8 bases at V and 1 base at J, with 10 bases between. The CDR3 loop is CASRAGGTDTQYF. The CDR3 DNA sequence: TGCGCCAGCCGGGCAGGGGGCACAGATACGCAGTATTTT.